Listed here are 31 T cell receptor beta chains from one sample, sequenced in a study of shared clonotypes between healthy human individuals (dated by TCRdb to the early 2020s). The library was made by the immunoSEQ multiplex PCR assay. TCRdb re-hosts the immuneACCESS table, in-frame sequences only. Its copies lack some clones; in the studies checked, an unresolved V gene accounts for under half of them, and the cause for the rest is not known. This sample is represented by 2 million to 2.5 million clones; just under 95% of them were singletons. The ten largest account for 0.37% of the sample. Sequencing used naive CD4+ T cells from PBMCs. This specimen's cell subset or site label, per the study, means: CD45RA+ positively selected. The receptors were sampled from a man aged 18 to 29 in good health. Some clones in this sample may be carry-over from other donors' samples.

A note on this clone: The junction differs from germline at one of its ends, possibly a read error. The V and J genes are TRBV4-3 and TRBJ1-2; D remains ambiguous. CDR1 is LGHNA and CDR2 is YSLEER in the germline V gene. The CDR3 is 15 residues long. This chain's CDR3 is CASNQDLATAYGYTF. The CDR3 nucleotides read TGCGCCAGCAACCAAGATCTGGCGACTGCCTATGGCTACACCTTC.

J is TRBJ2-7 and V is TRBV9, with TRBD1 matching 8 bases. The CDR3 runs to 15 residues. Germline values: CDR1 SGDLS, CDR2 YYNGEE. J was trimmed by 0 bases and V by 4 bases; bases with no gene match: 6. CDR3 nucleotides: TGTGCCAGCAGCATGGGGACAGGAAGCTCCTACGAGCAGTACTTC. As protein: CASSMGTGSSYEQYF.

The CDR3 is CASSQYTDTQYF. The CDR3, as DNA: TGTGCCAGCAGTCAGTATACAGATACGCAGTATTTT. V and J are TRBV28 and TRBJ2-3, with no clear D. This CDR3 region has 12 residues. The ends were cut back, 5 bases at V and 3 bases at J, with 6 bases in the middle. Germline loops: CDR1 MDHEN, CDR2 SYDVKM.

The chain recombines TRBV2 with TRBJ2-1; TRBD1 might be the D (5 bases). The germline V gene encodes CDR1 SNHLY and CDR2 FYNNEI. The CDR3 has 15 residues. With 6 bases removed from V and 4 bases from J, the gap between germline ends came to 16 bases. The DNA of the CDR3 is TGTGCCAGCAGACTGGAGCAGGGCCTATACAATGAGCAGTTCTTC. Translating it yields CASRLEQGLYNEQFF.

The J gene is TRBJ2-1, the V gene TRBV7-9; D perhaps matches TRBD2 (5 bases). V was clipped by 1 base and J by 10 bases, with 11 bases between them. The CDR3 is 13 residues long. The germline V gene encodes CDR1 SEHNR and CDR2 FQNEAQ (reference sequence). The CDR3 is CASSLVGVGEQFF. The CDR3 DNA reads TGTGCCAGCAGCTTAGTCGGGGTTGGGGAGCAGTTCTTC.

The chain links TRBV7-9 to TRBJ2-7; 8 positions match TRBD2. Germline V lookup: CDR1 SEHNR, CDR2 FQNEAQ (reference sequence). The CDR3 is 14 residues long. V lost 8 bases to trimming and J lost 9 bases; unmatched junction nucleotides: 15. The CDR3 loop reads CASAPGGGPTRQYF. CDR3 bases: TGTGCCAGCGCCCCCGGGGGGGGGCCTACGAGGCAGTACTTC.

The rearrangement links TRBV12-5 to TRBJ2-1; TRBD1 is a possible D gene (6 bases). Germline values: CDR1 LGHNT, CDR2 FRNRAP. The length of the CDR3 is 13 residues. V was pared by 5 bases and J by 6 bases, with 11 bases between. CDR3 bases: TGTGCTAGTGGTAGACAGGACCGCAATGAGCAGTTCTTC. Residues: CASGRQDRNEQFF.

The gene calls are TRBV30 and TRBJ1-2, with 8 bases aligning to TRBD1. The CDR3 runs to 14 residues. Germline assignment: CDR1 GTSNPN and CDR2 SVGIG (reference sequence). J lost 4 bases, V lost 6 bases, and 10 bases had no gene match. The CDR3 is CACSRQGTSYGYTF. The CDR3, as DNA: TGTGCCTGCAGTAGACAGGGGACCTCCTATGGCTACACCTTC.

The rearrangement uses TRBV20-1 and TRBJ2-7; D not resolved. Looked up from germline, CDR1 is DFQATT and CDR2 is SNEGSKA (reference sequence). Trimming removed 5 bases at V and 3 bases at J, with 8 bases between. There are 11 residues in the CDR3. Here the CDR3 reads CSARVLYEQYF. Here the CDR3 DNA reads TGCAGTGCTCGAGTTCTCTACGAGCAGTACTTC.

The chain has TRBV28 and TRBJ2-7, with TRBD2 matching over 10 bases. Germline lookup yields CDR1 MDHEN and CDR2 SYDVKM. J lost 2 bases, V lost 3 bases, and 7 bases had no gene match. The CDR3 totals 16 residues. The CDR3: CASSFSSGSPAYEQYF. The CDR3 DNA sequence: TGTGCCAGCAGTTTTTCTAGCGGGAGTCCCGCCTACGAGCAGTACTTC.

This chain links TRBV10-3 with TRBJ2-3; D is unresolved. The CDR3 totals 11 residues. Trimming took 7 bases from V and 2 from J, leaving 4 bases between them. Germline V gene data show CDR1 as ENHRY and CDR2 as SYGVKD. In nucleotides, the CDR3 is TGTGCCATCACCAACACAGATACGCAGTATTTT. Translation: CAITNTDTQYF.

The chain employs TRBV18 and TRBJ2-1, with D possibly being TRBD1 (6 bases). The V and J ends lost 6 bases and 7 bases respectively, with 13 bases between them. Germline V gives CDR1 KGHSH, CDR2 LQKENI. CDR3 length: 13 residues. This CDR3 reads CASSPQGLNEQFF. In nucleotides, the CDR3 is TGTGCCAGCTCCCCCCAGGGGTTGAATGAGCAGTTCTTC.

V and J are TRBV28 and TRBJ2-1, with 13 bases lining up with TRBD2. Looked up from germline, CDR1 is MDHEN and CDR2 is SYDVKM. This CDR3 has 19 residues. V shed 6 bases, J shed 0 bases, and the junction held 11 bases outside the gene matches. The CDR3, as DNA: TGTGCCAGCAGCCCCGCGGGACTAGCGGGACCGAGCTCCTACAATGAGCAGTTCTTC. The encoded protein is CASSPAGLAGPSSYNEQFF.

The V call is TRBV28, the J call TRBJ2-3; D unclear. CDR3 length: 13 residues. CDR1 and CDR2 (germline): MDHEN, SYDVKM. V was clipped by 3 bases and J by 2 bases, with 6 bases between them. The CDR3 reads CASSLIFTDTQYF. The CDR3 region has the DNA TGTGCCAGCAGTTTGATATTCACAGATACGCAGTATTTT.

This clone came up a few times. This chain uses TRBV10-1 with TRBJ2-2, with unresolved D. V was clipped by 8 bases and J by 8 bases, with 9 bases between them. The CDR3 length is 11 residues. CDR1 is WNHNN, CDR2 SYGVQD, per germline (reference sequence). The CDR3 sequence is CASSAGGELFF. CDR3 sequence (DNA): TGCGCCAGCTCCGCCGGGGGGGAGCTGTTTTTT.

The CDR3 nucleotides read TGTGCCAGCAGTCAAACTAGTGACGAGCAGTACTTC. It is translated as CASSQTSDEQYF. This rearrangement joins TRBV6-6 to TRBJ2-7, with D tentatively TRBD2 (5 bases). CDR1 and CDR2 (germline): MNHNY, SVGAGI (reference sequence). The V end lost 5 bases, the J end lost 5 bases, and 10 bases lay between the germline ends. The length of the CDR3 is 12 residues.

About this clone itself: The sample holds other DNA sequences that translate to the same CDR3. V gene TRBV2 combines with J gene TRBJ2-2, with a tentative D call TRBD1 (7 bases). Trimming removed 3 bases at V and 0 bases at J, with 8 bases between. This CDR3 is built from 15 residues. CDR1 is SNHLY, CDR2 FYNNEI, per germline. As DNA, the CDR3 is TGTGCCAGCAGTGACAGGGGGGCGAACACCGGGGAGCTGTTTTTT. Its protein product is CASSDRGANTGELFF.

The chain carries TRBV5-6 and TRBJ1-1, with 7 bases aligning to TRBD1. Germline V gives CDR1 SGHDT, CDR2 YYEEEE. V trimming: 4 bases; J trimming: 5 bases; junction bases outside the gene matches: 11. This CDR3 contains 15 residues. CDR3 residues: CASSPLDREGTEAFF. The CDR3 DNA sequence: TGTGCCAGCAGCCCATTAGACAGGGAAGGAACTGAAGCTTTCTTT. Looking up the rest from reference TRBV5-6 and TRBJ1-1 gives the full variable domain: DAGVTQSPTHLIKTRGQQVTLRCSPKSGHDTVSWYQQALGQGPQFIFQYYEEEERQRGNFPDRFSGHQFPNYSSELNVNALLLGDSALYLCASSPLDREGTEAFFGQGTRLTVV.

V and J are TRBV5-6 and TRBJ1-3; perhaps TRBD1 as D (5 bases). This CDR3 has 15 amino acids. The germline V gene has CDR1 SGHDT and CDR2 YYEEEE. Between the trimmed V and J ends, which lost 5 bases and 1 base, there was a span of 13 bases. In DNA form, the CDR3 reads TGTGCCAGCAGTCGCTTAGGGGTTTCTGGAAACACCATATATTTT. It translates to CASSRLGVSGNTIYF.

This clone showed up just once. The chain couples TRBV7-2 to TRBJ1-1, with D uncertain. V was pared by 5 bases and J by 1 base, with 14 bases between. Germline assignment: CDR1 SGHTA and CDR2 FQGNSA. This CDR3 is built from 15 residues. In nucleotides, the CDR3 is TGTGCCAGCAGCATTTCCGGGCCACAGAACACTGAAGCTTTCTTT. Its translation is CASSISGPQNTEAFF.

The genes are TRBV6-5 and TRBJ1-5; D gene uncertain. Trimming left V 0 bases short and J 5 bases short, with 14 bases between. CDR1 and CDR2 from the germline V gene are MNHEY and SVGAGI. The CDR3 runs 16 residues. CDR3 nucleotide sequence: TGTGCCAGCAGTTACTCCGGCGCCGGGAGGGATCAGCCCCAGCATTTT. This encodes CASSYSGAGRDQPQHF.

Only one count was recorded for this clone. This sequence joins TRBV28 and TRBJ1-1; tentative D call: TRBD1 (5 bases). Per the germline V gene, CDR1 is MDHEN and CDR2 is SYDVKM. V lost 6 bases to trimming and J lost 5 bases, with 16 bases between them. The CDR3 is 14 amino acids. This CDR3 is CASSRGGKKTEAFF. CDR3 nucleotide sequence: TGTGCCAGCAGCCGGGGGGGGAAGAAGACTGAAGCTTTCTTT.

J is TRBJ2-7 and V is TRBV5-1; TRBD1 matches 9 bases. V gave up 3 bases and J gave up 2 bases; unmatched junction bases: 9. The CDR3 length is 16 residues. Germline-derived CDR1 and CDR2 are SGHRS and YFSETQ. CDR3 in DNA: TGCGCCAGCAGCTCTCCCGGGACAGGGCTAACCTACGAGCAGTACTTC. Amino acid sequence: CASSSPGTGLTYEQYF.

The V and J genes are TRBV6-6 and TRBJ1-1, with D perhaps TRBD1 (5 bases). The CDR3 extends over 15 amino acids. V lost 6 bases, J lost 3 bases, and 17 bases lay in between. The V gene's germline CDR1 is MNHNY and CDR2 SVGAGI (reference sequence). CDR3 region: CASSPADGGDTEAFF. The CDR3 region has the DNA TGTGCCAGCAGCCCAGCGGACGGAGGGGACACTGAAGCTTTCTTT.

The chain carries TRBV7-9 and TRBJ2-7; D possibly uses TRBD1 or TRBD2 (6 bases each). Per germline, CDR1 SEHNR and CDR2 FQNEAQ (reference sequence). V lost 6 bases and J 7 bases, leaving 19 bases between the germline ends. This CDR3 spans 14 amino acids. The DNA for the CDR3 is TGTGCCAGCAGTTACGGGGGCCGCGGTTATGAGCAGTACTTC. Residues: CASSYGGRGYEQYF.

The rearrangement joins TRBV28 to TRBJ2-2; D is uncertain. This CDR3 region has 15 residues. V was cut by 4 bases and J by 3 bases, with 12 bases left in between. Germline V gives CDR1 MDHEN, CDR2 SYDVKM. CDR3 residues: CASSSPPVYTGELFF. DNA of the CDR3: TGTGCCAGCAGTTCCCCCCCGGTCTACACCGGGGAGCTGTTTTTT.

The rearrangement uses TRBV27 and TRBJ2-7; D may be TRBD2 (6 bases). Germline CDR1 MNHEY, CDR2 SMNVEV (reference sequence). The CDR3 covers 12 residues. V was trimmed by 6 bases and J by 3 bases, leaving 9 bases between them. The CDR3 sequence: CASSPDYYEQYF. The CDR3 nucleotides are TGTGCCAGCAGCCCGGACTACTACGAGCAGTACTTC.

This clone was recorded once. CDR3 residues: CAWGLTGLNEKLFF. DNA for the CDR3: TGTGCCTGGGGTCTTACGGGGTTGAATGAAAAACTGTTTTTT. The chain couples TRBV30 to TRBJ1-4, with D uncertain. The CDR3 consists of 14 residues. The V end was cut by 5 bases, the J end by 5 bases, with 15 bases between. CDR1 and CDR2 (germline): GTSNPN, SVGIG (reference sequence).

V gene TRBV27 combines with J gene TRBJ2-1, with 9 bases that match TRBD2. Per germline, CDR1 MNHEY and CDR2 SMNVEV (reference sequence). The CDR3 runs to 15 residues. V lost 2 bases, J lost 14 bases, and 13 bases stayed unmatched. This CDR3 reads CASSLGFLSSGKKFF. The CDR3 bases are TGTGCCAGCAGTTTAGGATTCCTCTCTAGCGGGAAAAAGTTCTTC.

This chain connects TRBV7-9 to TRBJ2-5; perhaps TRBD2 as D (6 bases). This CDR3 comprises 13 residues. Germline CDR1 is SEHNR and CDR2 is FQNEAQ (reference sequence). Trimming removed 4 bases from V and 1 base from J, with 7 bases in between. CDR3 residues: CASSSGVQETQYF. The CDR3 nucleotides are TGTGCCAGCAGCTCGGGGGTCCAAGAGACCCAGTACTTC.

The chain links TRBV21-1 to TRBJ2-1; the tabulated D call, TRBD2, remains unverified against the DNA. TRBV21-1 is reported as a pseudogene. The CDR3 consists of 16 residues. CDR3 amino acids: CASSKASGRLYNEQFF. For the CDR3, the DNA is TGTGCCAGCAGCAAAGCTAGCGGGAGGCTCTACAATGAGCAGTTCTTC.